The sequence of this T cell receptor beta chain was determined in a study of CD8+ T cells in alopecia areata. Extraction of RNA preceded its reverse transcription into cDNA, which served as the sequencing template. Produced via immunoSEQ multiplex PCR; TCRdb's table is partial and in-frame only. The sample records about 220,000 clones, more than 45% being singletons. The treatment is: oral pan-JAK inhibitor, 5-10 mg twice daily. This specimen was CD4+ T cells sorted from blood, taken at week 4, from a patient treated with tofacitinib. This sequence originates from a human donor with alopecia areata.

CDR3 protein: CASSRETGDYGYTF. In DNA form, the CDR3 reads TGTGCCAGCAGCCGCGAGACAGGGGACTATGGCTACACCTTC. The chain links TRBV7-2 to TRBJ1-2; 8 nucleotides line up with TRBD1. Germline lookup yields CDR1 SGHTA and CDR2 FQGNSA. The trim removed 5 bases at V and 3 bases at J, leaving 5 bases unmatched. This CDR3 has 14 residues. The full variable domain, its missing parts supplied by reference TRBV7-2 and TRBJ1-2, is GAGVSQSPSNKVTEKGKDVELRCDPISGHTALYWYRQSLGQGLEFLIYFQGNSAPDKSGLPSDRFSAERTGGSVSTLTIQRTQQEDSAVYLCASSRETGDYGYTFGSGTRLTVV.